One and the same sample provided the 24 T cell receptor beta chains below, sequenced in a study of OX40 agonist ivuxolimab in advanced cancers. Assay: immunoSEQ multiplex PCR; the TCRdb copy retains only in-frame clones and omits some. The data contain fewer than 80,000 clones, 75% to 90% of them singletons. Sequenced material: CD4+ or CD8+ T cells sorted from blood, taken in a trial of the OX40 agonist ivuxolimab. The receptors shown here come from an adult with an advanced solid tumor such as melanoma, head and neck, liver or kidney cancer.

This clone showed up just once. The J gene is TRBJ1-5, the V gene TRBV2, with TRBD1 matching over 7 bases. Trimming cost V 6 bases and J 0 bases; bases outside gene matches: 5. The CDR3 extends over 15 amino acids. CDR1 is SNHLY and CDR2 is FYNNEI in the germline V gene. CDR3 region: CASRWDRNSNQPQHF. Written as DNA, the CDR3 is TGTGCCAGCAGATGGGACAGAAATAGCAATCAGCCCCAGCATTTT. The entire variable domain, with the rest obtained from reference TRBV2 and TRBJ1-5, is as follows: EPEVTQTPSHQVTQMGQEVILRCVPISNHLYFYWYRQILGQKVEFLVSFYNNEISEKSEIFDDQFSVERPDGSNFTLKIRSTKLEDSAMYFCASRWDRNSNQPQHFGDGTRLSIL.

This clone came up a few times. The chain joins TRBV28 to TRBJ2-7; TRBD1 agrees at 8 bases. CDR1 is MDHEN, CDR2 SYDVKM, per germline. The V segment lost 2 bases and the J segment 4 bases; nucleotides outside the gene matches: 10. The CDR3 is 16 amino acids. The CDR3, as DNA: TGTGCCAGCAGTTTAATAGGAGGACAGGGTCGGTACGAGCAGTACTTC. Encoded protein: CASSLIGGQGRYEQYF. Supplemented by reference TRBV28 and TRBJ2-7, the full variable domain reads DVKVTQSSRYLVKRTGEKVFLECVQDMDHENMFWYRQDPGLGLRLIYFSYDVKMKEKGDIPEGYSVSREKKERFSLILESASTNQTSMYLCASSLIGGQGRYEQYFGPGTRLTVT.

The chain carries TRBV12-5 and TRBJ2-3; possible D gene TRBD2, 7 bases. The CDR3 is 14 amino acids. CDR1 LGHNT and CDR2 FRNRAP come from the germline V gene. With 9 bases removed from V and 4 bases from J, the gap between germline ends came to 17 bases. CDR3 region: CASAKGGLADTQYF. CDR3 nucleotide sequence: TGTGCTAGCGCAAAGGGGGGGCTGGCAGATACGCAGTATTTT.

The V gene is TRBV18, the J gene TRBJ2-1, with TRBD1 matching over 9 bases. After removal of 0 bases from V and 5 bases from J, the junction contained 5 bases not matched to a gene. CDR1 and CDR2 from the germline V gene are KGHSH and LQKENI. The CDR3 sequence is 16 residues long. The CDR3 protein is CASSPPRDRENNEQFF. In nucleotides, the CDR3 is TGTGCCAGCTCACCACCGCGGGACAGGGAAAACAATGAGCAGTTCTTC.

DNA of the CDR3: TGTGCCAGCAGCTTAGGGCTGACAGGGATACCAACTAATGAAAAACTGTTTTTT. Encoded protein: CASSLGLTGIPTNEKLFF. The chain has TRBV7-2 and TRBJ1-4, with TRBD1 identical over 7 bases. Germline V gene data show CDR1 as SGHTA and CDR2 as FQGNSA. V shed 1 base, J shed 0 bases, and the junction held 8 bases outside the gene matches. The CDR3 consists of 18 residues.

The chain recombines TRBV6-5 with TRBJ1-2; 9 bases line up with TRBD1. J lost 6 bases, V lost 6 bases, and 8 bases had no gene match. Germline V gene sequence: CDR1 MNHEY, CDR2 SVGAGI. The CDR3 has 14 residues. CDR3 DNA sequence: TGTGCCAGCAGCAAAGGACAGGGGAGGGATGGCTACACCTTC. Translation: CASSKGQGRDGYTF.

This chain joins TRBV7-9 and TRBJ2-2, with D tentatively TRBD1 (5 bases). Germline CDR1 is SEHNR and CDR2 is FQNEAQ (reference sequence). With 1 base removed from V and 0 bases from J, the gap between germline ends came to 9 bases. The CDR3 sequence is 16 residues long. CDR3 amino acids: CASSLGQNANTGELFF. CDR3 bases: TGTGCCAGCAGCTTAGGACAGAACGCGAACACCGGGGAGCTGTTTTTT.

V and J are TRBV5-4 and TRBJ1-4, with 7 bases fitting TRBD1. CDR1 is SGHNT, CDR2 YYREEE, per germline (reference sequence). V lost 1 base to trimming and J lost 1 base; unmatched junction nucleotides: 1. The CDR3 runs to 15 residues. The CDR3 DNA reads as TGTGCCAGCAGCTTGTACAGGGGAACTAATGAAAAACTGTTTTTT. Translation gives CASSLYRGTNEKLFF.

The V and J genes are TRBV30 and TRBJ2-7, with a tentative D call TRBD2 (5 bases). V was trimmed by 3 bases and J by 0 bases, leaving 9 bases between them. Germline V CDR1 and CDR2: GTSNPN, SVGIG (reference sequence). The CDR3 is 13 residues long. CDR3 DNA: TGTGCCTGGAGGGAGGTGAACTCCTACGAGCAGTACTTC. It specifies CAWREVNSYEQYF.

V usage is TRBV7-9 and J usage is TRBJ1-2; D not resolved. The CDR3 has 12 amino acids. Trimming removed 5 bases at V and 5 bases at J, with 9 bases between. In germline, CDR1 is SEHNR, CDR2 FQNEAQ (reference sequence). The CDR3, as DNA: TGTGCCAGCAGCCCGACGGGGTATGGCTACACCTTC. It encodes CASSPTGYGYTF.

In this sample, this clone turned up a few times. This sequence joins TRBV19 and TRBJ1-5; 7 bases fit TRBD1. Per the germline V gene, CDR1 is LNHDA and CDR2 is SQIVND (reference sequence). V gave up 5 bases and J gave up 4 bases; unmatched junction bases: 8. This CDR3 is built from 15 residues. The CDR3 reads CASSFTRDSNQPQHF. The CDR3 bases are TGTGCCAGTAGTTTCACTCGGGACAGTAATCAGCCCCAGCATTTT. The full variable domain, with the rest looked up from reference TRBV19 and TRBJ1-5, is DGGITQSPKYLFRKEGQNVTLSCEQNLNHDAMYWYRQDPGQGLRLIYYSQIVNDFQKGDIAEGYSVSREKKESFPLTVTSAQKNPTAFYLCASSFTRDSNQPQHFGDGTRLSIL.

This rearrangement joins TRBV7-2 to TRBJ1-1; 8 positions agree with TRBD1. After removal of 7 bases from V and 5 bases from J, the junction contained 9 bases not matched to a gene. This CDR3 comprises 14 residues. Germline CDR1 SGHTA, CDR2 FQGNSA. The CDR3 region has the DNA TGTGCCAGCAACCTCGGGACAGGATTTACTGAAGCTTTCTTT. Amino acids: CASNLGTGFTEAFF.

The chain employs TRBV19 and TRBJ1-5; no reliable D call. In germline, CDR1 is LNHDA, CDR2 SQIVND (reference sequence). The V gene lost 5 bases and the J gene lost 2 bases, with 7 bases spanning the gap. The CDR3 contains 13 residues. This chain's CDR3 is CASSADRNQPQHF. The CDR3, as DNA: TGTGCCAGTAGTGCAGACCGCAATCAGCCCCAGCATTTT. Looking up the rest from reference TRBV19 and TRBJ1-5 gives the full variable domain: DGGITQSPKYLFRKEGQNVTLSCEQNLNHDAMYWYRQDPGQGLRLIYYSQIVNDFQKGDIAEGYSVSREKKESFPLTVTSAQKNPTAFYLCASSADRNQPQHFGDGTRLSIL.

The DNA for the CDR3 is TGTGCCAGCAGTTTAGATTCGGGCATTAACTATGGCTACACCTTC. Amino acid sequence: CASSLDSGINYGYTF. This chain connects TRBV27 to TRBJ1-2; D unclear. Trimming took off 2 bases at V and 1 base at J, with 11 bases between the two ends. The CDR3 sequence is 15 residues long. CDR1 is MNHEY, CDR2 SMNVEV, per germline (reference sequence).

The chain recombines TRBV5-6 with TRBJ1-1; 8 bases agree with TRBD1. This CDR3 comprises 14 residues. CDR1 is SGHDT, CDR2 YYEEEE, per germline. J gave up 4 bases and V 2 bases, and 4 bases lay outside the gene matches. The CDR3 region is CASSFGQGTTEAFF. CDR3 DNA sequence: TGTGCCAGCAGCTTCGGACAGGGTACCACTGAAGCTTTCTTT.

V usage is TRBV9 and J usage is TRBJ2-1, with TRBD2 matching 10 bases. Germline CDR1 is SGDLS and CDR2 is YYNGEE. The V gene end was trimmed by 0 bases and the J gene end by 12 bases; junction bases not matched to a gene: 15. The CDR3 spans 17 residues. CDR3 loop: CASSVARGSGGTEGQFF. The CDR3 DNA follows: TGTGCCAGCAGCGTAGCTCGGGGTAGCGGGGGGACAGAGGGGCAGTTCTTC.

The chain recombines TRBV5-1 with TRBJ2-5; TRBD2 matches at 10 bases. CDR1 is SGHRS and CDR2 is YFSETQ in the germline V gene. The V and J ends lost 5 bases and 1 base, in that order; junction bases with no gene match: 5. The CDR3 extends over 15 amino acids. Here the CDR3 DNA reads TGCGCCAGCAGGGCCGCTAGCGGGAGCCAAGAGACCCAGTACTTC. This codes for CASRAASGSQETQYF.

J is TRBJ1-6 and V is TRBV4-1; 9 positions agree with TRBD1. The CDR3 length is 19 residues. Germline V lookup: CDR1 MGHRA, CDR2 YSYEKL. Germline trimming cut 3 bases from V and 0 bases from J; bases unmatched to any gene: 9. This chain's CDR3 is CASSQRVGTGSSYNSPLHF. The CDR3 DNA follows: TGCGCCAGCAGCCAGAGGGTGGGGACAGGGAGCTCCTATAATTCACCCCTCCACTTT.

The V and J genes are TRBV27 and TRBJ2-1; perhaps TRBD2 as D (6 bases). The CDR3 spans 16 residues. Trimming left V 2 bases short and J 8 bases short, with 19 bases between. From germline, CDR1 is MNHEY and CDR2 SMNVEV (reference sequence). CDR3: CASSLNAGRRGDEQFF. The CDR3 region has the DNA TGTGCCAGCAGTTTAAATGCCGGGAGAAGAGGCGATGAGCAGTTCTTC.

The V call is TRBV10-3, the J call TRBJ2-1; TRBD2 might be the D (6 bases). This CDR3 has 12 amino acids. V lost 7 bases to trimming and J lost 9 bases, with 13 bases between them. Germline V CDR1 and CDR2: ENHRY, SYGVKD. This CDR3 reads CAIKGQGGEQFF. The CDR3 nucleotides read TGTGCCATCAAGGGCCAGGGAGGTGAGCAGTTCTTC.

As regards this clone: Other DNA sequences in this sample translate to the same CDR3. The rearrangement links TRBV28 to TRBJ2-3; 15 nucleotides agree with TRBD2. The V gene end was trimmed by 6 bases and the J gene end by 3 bases; junction bases not matched to a gene: 1. There are 15 residues in the CDR3. Germline CDR1 MDHEN, CDR2 SYDVKM. CDR3 nucleotides: TGTGCCAGCAGGGGGACTAGCGGGGGGACAGATACGCAGTATTTT. It encodes CASRGTSGGTDTQYF.

The chain joins TRBV6-5 to TRBJ2-1; D could derive from TRBD1 or TRBD2 (6 bases each). V lost 3 bases, J lost 3 bases, and 12 bases lay in between. Germline CDR1 reads MNHEY; CDR2 reads SVGAGI. There are 15 residues in the CDR3. DNA of the CDR3: TGTGCCAGCAGTTATAAAGGGGGGAACTACAATGAGCAGTTCTTC. Translating gives CASSYKGGNYNEQFF.

The genes are TRBV6-1 and TRBJ1-2, with no clear D. Trimming removed 7 bases at V and 0 bases at J, with 9 bases between. CDR3 size: 13 residues. From germline, CDR1 is MNHNS and CDR2 SASEGT. CDR3 sequence: CASMGFANYGYTF. CDR3 coding DNA: TGTGCCAGCATGGGGTTTGCTAACTATGGCTACACCTTC.

The rearrangement uses TRBV11-2 and TRBJ2-5; 7 bases are shared with TRBD1. Germline-derived CDR1 and CDR2 are SGHAT and FQNNGV. The CDR3 totals 14 residues. The J segment lost 0 bases and the V segment lost 5 bases, leaving 3 bases of the junction unmatched. The CDR3 sequence: CASSPGQHQETQYF. CDR3 coding DNA: TGTGCCAGCAGCCCGGGACAGCACCAAGAGACCCAGTACTTC.